These 19 T cell receptor beta chains share one sample of origin, sequenced in a study of CD8 T cells in Susac syndrome. The RNA, 0.5 to 1 ug, was put through reverse transcription using random hexamers. One entry per CDR3 protein, called by TCRdb with MiXCR from the immunoSEQ multiplex PCR reads. The sample has hundreds of thousands of distinct CDR3 sequences, approximately 95% seen once. The specimen was CD4+ T cells from PBMCs. These TCRs come from a human donor with multiple sclerosis.

The genes are TRBV6-6 and TRBJ1-6; maybe TRBD1 (5 bases). CDR1 and CDR2 (germline): MNHNY, SVGAGI (reference sequence). The CDR3 contains 16 residues. Trimming removed 3 bases at V and 5 bases at J, with 14 bases between. This CDR3 reads CASSYGGGVDNSPLHF. DNA for the CDR3: TGTGCCAGCAGTTATGGGGGAGGGGTGGATAATTCACCCCTCCACTTT.

The chain links TRBV20-1 to TRBJ2-5; D is perhaps TRBD2 (6 bases). The CDR3 has 13 residues. Trimming stripped 2 bases from V and 1 base from J, with 8 bases between. The germline gives CDR1 DFQATT, CDR2 SNEGSKA (reference sequence). CDR3 DNA: TGCAGTGCTAGATGGAGGGTCCAAGAGACCCAGTACTTC. It is translated as CSARWRVQETQYF.

The gene calls are TRBV29-1 and TRBJ2-2, with D hard to call. This CDR3 region has 14 residues. Per germline, CDR1 SQVTM and CDR2 ANQGSEA. V was trimmed by 4 bases and J by 4 bases, leaving 13 bases between them. The CDR3 spells CSVVVGLGTGELFF. The CDR3 nucleotides are TGCAGCGTTGTTGTGGGTTTAGGCACCGGGGAGCTGTTTTTT.

The chain carries TRBV20-1 and TRBJ2-7; D gene unclear. Germline CDR1 reads DFQATT; CDR2 reads SNEGSKA (reference sequence). V lost 5 bases, J lost 4 bases, and 6 bases lay in between. CDR3 length equals 10 residues. The CDR3 loop is CSALGYEQYF. CDR3 nucleotide sequence: TGCAGTGCTCTGGGGTACGAGCAGTACTTC.

This chain links TRBV20-1 with TRBJ2-3; D is perhaps TRBD2 (6 bases). Trimming removed 3 bases from V and 3 bases from J, with 7 bases in between. Germline assignment: CDR1 DFQATT and CDR2 SNEGSKA (reference sequence). The CDR3 sequence is 12 residues long. CDR3 bases: TGCAGTGCTAGGGCGGGAACAGATACGCAGTATTTT. Translated, it gives CSARAGTDTQYF.

The chain couples TRBV29-1 to TRBJ2-7; the match to TRBD2 covers 9 bases. Germline trimming cut 6 bases from V and 3 bases from J; bases unmatched to any gene: 6. The V gene's germline CDR1 is SQVTM and CDR2 ANQGSEA. This CDR3 region has 13 residues. The DNA for the CDR3 is TGCAGCGTGGACTTTAGCGGGAGCTACGAGCAGTACTTC. Translation: CSVDFSGSYEQYF.

V and J are TRBV5-1 and TRBJ2-1; 13 bases line up with TRBD2. Trimming at V came to 0 bases and at J to 7 bases, leaving 4 bases not matched to a gene. The germline CDR1 and CDR2 sequences are SGHRS and YFSETQ. CDR3 length: 16 residues. CDR3 in DNA: TGCGCCAGCAGCTTGGACCCGACTAGCGGGAGGAATGAGCAGTTCTTC. As protein: CASSLDPTSGRNEQFF.

For the CDR3, the DNA is TGCAGTGCTAGAGTGGGCGAGAGGGGGACCCAGTACTTC. Protein: CSARVGERGTQYF. The chain recombines TRBV20-1 with TRBJ2-5; D is tentatively TRBD1 or TRBD2 (5 bases each). The CDR3 sequence is 13 residues long. Trimming took off 1 base at V and 7 bases at J, with 13 bases between the two ends. CDR1 and CDR2 from the germline V gene are DFQATT and SNEGSKA (reference sequence).

The genes are TRBV7-3 and TRBJ1-1; no clear D gene. Between the trimmed V and J ends, which lost 0 bases and 5 bases, there was a span of 7 bases. The CDR3 is 13 amino acids. In germline, CDR1 is SGHTA, CDR2 FQGTGA. The CDR3 loop reads CASSLTRETEAFF. The DNA for the CDR3 is TGTGCCAGCAGCTTAACGCGGGAAACTGAAGCTTTCTTT.

The chain has TRBV2 and TRBJ1-5, with TRBD1 matching over 7 bases. This CDR3 has 12 residues. Germline assignment: CDR1 SNHLY and CDR2 FYNNEI. The ends lost 9 bases at V and 7 bases at J; junction bases unmatched: 6. The CDR3 DNA reads TGTGCCAGTACAGGGGCTGGGCAGCCCCAGCATTTT. The encoded protein is CASTGAGQPQHF.

V is TRBV27 and J is TRBJ1-6; the D gene is possibly TRBD1 (6 bases). Looked up from germline, CDR1 is MNHEY and CDR2 is SMNVEV (reference sequence). This CDR3 has 14 residues. With 2 bases removed from V and 7 bases from J, the gap between germline ends came to 9 bases. The chain's CDR3 is CASSLGQPNSPLHF. CDR3 DNA: TGTGCCAGCAGTTTAGGACAGCCAAATTCACCCCTCCACTTT.

The chain is built from TRBV9 and TRBJ1-5; D unresolved. Looked up from germline, CDR1 is SGDLS and CDR2 is YYNGEE. The V end lost 0 bases, the J end lost 5 bases, and 12 bases lay between the germline ends. The CDR3 runs to 15 residues. CDR3 in DNA: TGTGCCAGCAGCGTAGACGGCTCCCGCGATCAGCCCCAGCATTTT. Residues: CASSVDGSRDQPQHF.

This clonotype was seen just once. This chain uses TRBV12-3 or TRBV12-4 with TRBJ1-1; possibly TRBD1 for D (5 bases). Trimming shortened V by 7 bases and J by 1 base, and 10 bases separated the two germline ends. The CDR3 is made up of 13 amino acids. As DNA, the CDR3 is TGTGCCAGCACCCTGCAGGGGAACACTGAAGCTTTCTTT. It codes for CASTLQGNTEAFF.

The V call is TRBV5-1, the J call TRBJ2-7; 10 bases match TRBD1. The CDR3 runs to 15 residues. Germline-derived CDR1 and CDR2 are SGHRS and YFSETQ. The V and J ends lost 3 bases and 5 bases, in that order; junction bases with no gene match: 8. Here the CDR3 reads CASSSGGQGHHEQYF. In nucleotides, the CDR3 is TGCGCCAGCAGCTCGGGGGGACAGGGGCATCACGAGCAGTACTTC.

The V and J genes are TRBV3-1 and TRBJ2-7; the match to TRBD2 covers 13 bases. CDR1 and CDR2 (germline): LGHDT, YNNKEL (reference sequence). V shed 4 bases, J shed 11 bases, and the junction held 5 bases outside the gene matches. The CDR3 is made up of 13 amino acids. The CDR3 sequence: CASSPGLAGWKYF. The CDR3 DNA reads TGTGCCAGCAGCCCGGGACTAGCGGGATGGAAGTACTTC.

The rearrangement uses TRBV20-1 and TRBJ2-7; D possibly corresponds to TRBD1 (6 bases). The length of the CDR3 is 12 residues. Germline-derived CDR1 and CDR2 are DFQATT and SNEGSKA (reference sequence). The V end was cut by 6 bases, the J end by 1 base, with 10 bases between. CDR3 nucleotides: TGCAGTGCCACGACAGGTTCCTACGAGCAGTACTTC. It translates to CSATTGSYEQYF.

This sequence joins TRBV4-1 and TRBJ2-7; 12 positions agree with TRBD1. Looked up from germline, CDR1 is MGHRA and CDR2 is YSYEKL. The CDR3 extends over 15 amino acids. The junction had 4 bases not matched to a gene; V was cut back by 1 base and J by 6 bases. CDR3 nucleotides: TGCGCCAGCAGCCAAGCCGGGACAGGGGGCCCCGAGCAGTACTTC. This sequence encodes CASSQAGTGGPEQYF.

The chain uses TRBV7-2 and TRBJ2-2; D remains ambiguous. V lost 4 bases, J lost 1 base, and 13 bases lay in between. The CDR3 extends over 16 amino acids. Germline assignment: CDR1 SGHTA and CDR2 FQGNSA. DNA for the CDR3: TGTGCCAGCAGCTCCCTCATGGCAAAGAACACCGGGGAGCTGTTTTTT. Its protein product is CASSSLMAKNTGELFF.

V gene TRBV20-1 combines with J gene TRBJ2-1; 13 nucleotides align to TRBD2. Losses at the gene ends were 0 bases for V and 7 bases for J; bases not matched to a gene: 6. The CDR3 sequence is 16 residues long. Germline loops: CDR1 DFQATT, CDR2 SNEGSKA (reference sequence). Written as DNA, the CDR3 is TGCAGTGCTAGAGACGGACTAGCGGGAGTCAATAATGAGCAGTTCTTC. Its protein is CSARDGLAGVNNEQFF.